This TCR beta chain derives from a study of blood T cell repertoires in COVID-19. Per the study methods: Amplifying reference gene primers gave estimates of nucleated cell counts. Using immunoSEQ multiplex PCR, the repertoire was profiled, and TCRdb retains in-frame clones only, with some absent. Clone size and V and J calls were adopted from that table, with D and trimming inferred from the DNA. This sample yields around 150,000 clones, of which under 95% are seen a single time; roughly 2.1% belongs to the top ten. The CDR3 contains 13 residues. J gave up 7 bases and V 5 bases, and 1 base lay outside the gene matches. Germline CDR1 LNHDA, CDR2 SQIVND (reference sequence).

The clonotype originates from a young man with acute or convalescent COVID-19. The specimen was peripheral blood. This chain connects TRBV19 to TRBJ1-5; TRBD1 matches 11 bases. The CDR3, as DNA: TGTGCCAGTAGTGGGACAGGGGGACAGCCCCAGCATTTT. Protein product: CASSGTGGQPQHF.